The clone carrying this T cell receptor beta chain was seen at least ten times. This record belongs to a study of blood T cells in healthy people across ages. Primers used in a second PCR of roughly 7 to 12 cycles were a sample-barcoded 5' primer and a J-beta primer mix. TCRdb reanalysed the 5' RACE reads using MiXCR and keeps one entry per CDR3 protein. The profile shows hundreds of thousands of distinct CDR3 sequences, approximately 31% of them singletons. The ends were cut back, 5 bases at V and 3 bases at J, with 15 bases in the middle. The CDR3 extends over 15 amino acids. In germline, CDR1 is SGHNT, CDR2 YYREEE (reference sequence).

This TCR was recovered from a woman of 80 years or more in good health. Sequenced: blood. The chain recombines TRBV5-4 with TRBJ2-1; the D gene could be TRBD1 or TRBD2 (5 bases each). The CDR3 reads CASSSGQGDYNEQFF. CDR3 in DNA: TGTGCCAGCAGTTCGGGGCAGGGCGACTACAATGAGCAGTTCTTC.